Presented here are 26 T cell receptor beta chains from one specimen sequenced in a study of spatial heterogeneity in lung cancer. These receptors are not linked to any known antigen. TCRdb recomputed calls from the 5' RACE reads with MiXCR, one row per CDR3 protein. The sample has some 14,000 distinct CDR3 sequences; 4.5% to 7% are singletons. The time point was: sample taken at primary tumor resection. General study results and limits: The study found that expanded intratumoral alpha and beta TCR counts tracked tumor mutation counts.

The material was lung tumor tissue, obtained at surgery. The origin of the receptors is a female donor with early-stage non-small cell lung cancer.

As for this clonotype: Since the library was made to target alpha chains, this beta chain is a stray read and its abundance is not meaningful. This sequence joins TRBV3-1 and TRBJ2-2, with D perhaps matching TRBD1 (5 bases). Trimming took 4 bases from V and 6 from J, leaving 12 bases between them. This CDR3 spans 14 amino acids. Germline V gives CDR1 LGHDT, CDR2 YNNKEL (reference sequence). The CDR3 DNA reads TGTGCCAGCAGCCGGGGCAGGGCATCCGGGGAGCTGTTTTTT. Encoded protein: CASSRGRASGELFF. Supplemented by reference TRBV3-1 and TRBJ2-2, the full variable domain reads DTAVSQTPKYLVTQMGNDKSIKCEQNLGHDTMYWYKQDSKKFLKIMFSYNNKELIINETVPNRFSPKSPDKAHLNLHINSLELGDSAVYFCASSRGRASGELFFGEGSRLTVL.

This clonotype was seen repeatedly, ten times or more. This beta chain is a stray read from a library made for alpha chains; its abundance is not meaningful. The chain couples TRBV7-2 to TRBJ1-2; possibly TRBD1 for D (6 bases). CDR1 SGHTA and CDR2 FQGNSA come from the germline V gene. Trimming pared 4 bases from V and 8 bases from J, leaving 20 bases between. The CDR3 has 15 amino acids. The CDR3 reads CASSSAQGRTGGYTF. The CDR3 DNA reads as TGTGCCAGCAGCTCCGCACAGGGAAGGACGGGAGGCTACACCTTC.

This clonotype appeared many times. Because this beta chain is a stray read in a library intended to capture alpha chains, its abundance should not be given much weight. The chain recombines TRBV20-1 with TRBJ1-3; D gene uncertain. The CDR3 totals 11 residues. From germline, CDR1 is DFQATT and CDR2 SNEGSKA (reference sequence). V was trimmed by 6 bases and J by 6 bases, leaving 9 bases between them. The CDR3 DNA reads TGCAGTGCCCCCCGGCAAAACACCATATATTTT. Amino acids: CSAPRQNTIYF.

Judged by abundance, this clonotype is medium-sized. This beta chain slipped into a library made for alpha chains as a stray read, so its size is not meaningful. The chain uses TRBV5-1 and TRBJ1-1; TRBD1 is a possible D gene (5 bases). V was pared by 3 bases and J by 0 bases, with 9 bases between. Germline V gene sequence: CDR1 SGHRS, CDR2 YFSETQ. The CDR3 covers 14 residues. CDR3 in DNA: TGCGCCAGCAGCTCCACGACAGTGAACACTGAAGCTTTCTTT. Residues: CASSSTTVNTEAFF.

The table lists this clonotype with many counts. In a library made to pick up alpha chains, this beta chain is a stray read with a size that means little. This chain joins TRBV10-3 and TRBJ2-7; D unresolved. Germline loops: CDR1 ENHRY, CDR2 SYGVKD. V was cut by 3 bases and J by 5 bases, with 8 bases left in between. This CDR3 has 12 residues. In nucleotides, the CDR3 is TGTGCCATCAGTGATAAAGGTGACGAGCAGTACTTC. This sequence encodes CAISDKGDEQYF.

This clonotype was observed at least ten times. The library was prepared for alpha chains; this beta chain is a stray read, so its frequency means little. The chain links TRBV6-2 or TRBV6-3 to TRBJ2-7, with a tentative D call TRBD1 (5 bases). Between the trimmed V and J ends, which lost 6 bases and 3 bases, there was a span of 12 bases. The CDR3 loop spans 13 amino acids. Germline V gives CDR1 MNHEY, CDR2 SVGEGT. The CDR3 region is CASRGPGFYEQYF. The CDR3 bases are TGTGCCAGCAGGGGGCCGGGTTTCTACGAGCAGTACTTC.

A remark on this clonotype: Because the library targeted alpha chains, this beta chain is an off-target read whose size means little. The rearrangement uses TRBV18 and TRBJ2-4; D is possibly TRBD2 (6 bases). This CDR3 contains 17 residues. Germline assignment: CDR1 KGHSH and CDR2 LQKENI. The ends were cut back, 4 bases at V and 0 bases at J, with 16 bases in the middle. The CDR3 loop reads CASSLNQGLSAKNIQYF. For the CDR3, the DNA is TGTGCCAGCTCACTAAACCAGGGACTCTCAGCCAAAAACATTCAGTACTTC.

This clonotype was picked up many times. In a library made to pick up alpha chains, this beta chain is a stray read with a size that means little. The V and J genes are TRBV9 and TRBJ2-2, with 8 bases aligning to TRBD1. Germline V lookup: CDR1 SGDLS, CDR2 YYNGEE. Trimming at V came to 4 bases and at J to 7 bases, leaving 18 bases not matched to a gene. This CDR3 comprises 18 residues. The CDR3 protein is CASSSRNPFGQGGGELFF. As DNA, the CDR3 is TGTGCCAGCAGCTCGCGAAATCCCTTCGGACAGGGTGGCGGGGAGCTGTTTTTT.

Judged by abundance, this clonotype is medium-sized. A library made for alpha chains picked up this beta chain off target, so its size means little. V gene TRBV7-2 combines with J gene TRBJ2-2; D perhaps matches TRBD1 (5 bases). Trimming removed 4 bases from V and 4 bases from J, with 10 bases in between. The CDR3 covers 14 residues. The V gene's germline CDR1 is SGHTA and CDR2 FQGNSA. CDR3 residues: CASSYNRLTGELFF. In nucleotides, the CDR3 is TGTGCCAGCAGCTACAACAGGCTCACCGGGGAGCTGTTTTTT.

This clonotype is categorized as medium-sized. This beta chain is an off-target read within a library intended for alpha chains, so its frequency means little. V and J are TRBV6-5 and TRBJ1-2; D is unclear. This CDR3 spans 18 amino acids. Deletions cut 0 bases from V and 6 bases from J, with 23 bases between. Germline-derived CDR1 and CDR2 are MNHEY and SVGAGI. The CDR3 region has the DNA TGTGCCAGCAGTTACTCGAGCGTGGCCCTCCGGGGTTTCGATGGCTACACCTTC. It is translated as CASSYSSVALRGFDGYTF.

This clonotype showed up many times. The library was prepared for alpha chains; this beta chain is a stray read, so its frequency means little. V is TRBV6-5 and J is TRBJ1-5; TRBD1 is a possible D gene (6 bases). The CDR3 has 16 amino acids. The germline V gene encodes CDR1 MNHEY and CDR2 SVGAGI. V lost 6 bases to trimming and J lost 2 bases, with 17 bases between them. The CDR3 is CASRKRNQGRNQPQHF. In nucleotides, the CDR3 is TGTGCCAGCAGAAAACGAAATCAGGGGCGCAATCAGCCCCAGCATTTT.

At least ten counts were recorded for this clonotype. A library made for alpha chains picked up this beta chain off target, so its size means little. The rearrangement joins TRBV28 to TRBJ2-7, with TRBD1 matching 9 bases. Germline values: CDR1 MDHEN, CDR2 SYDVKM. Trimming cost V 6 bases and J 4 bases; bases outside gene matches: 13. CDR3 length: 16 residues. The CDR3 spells CASRTNRGRKDYEQYF. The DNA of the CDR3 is TGTGCCAGCAGAACGAACAGGGGGCGCAAGGATTACGAGCAGTACTTC. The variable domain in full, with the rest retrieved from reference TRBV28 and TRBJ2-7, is DVKVTQSSRYLVKRTGEKVFLECVQDMDHENMFWYRQDPGLGLRLIYFSYDVKMKEKGDIPEGYSVSREKKERFSLILESASTNQTSMYLCASRTNRGRKDYEQYFGPGTRLTVT.

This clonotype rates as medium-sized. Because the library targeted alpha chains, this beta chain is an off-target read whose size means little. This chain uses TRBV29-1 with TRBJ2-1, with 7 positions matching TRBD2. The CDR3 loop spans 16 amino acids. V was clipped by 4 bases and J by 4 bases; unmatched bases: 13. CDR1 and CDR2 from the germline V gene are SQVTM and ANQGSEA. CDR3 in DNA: TGCAGCGTTGTCTTGGCAGGAAGACTAGCATACAATGAGCAGTTCTTC. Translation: CSVVLAGRLAYNEQFF.

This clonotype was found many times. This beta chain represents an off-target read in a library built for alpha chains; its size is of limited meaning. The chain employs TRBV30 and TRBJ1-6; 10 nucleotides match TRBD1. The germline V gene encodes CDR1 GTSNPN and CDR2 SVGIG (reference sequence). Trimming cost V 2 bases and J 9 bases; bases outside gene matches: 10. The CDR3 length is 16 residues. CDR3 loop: CAWSKRGQGGGSPLHF. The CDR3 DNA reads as TGTGCCTGGAGTAAGCGAGGACAGGGGGGAGGTTCACCCCTCCACTTT. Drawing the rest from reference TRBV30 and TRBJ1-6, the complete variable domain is SQTIHQWPATLVQPVGSPLSLECTVEGTSNPNLYWYRQAAGRGLQLLFYSVGIGQISSEVPQNLSASRPQDRQFILSSKKLLLSDSGFYLCAWSKRGQGGGSPLHFGNGTRLTVT.

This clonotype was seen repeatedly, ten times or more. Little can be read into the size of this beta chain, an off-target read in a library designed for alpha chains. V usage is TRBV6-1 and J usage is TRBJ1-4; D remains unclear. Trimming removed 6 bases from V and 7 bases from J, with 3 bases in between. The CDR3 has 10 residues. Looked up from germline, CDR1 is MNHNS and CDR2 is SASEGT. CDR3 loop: CASRGEKLFF. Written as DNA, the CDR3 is TGTGCCAGCAGGGGTGAAAAACTGTTTTTT.

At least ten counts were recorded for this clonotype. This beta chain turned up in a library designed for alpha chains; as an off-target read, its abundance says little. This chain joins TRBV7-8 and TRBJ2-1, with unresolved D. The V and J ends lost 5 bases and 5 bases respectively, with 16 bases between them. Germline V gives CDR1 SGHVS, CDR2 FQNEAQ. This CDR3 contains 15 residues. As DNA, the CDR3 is TGTGCCAGCAGCCTGTGGGCCCGACGGGACAATGAGCAGTTCTTC. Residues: CASSLWARRDNEQFF.

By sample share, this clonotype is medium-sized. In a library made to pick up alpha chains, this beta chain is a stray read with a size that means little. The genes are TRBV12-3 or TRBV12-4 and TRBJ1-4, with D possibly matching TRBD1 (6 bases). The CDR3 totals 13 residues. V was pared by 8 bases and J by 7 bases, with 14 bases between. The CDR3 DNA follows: TGTGCCAGCCGAGGGGGGCGCAGTGAAAAACTGTTTTTT. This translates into CASRGGRSEKLFF.

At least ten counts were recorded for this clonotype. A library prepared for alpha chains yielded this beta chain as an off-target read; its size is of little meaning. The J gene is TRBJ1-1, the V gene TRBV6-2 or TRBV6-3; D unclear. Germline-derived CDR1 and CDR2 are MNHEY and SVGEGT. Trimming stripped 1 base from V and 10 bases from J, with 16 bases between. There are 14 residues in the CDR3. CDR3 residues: CASSYFRNPQPAFF. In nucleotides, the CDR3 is TGTGCCAGCAGTTACTTCCGGAATCCCCAACCAGCTTTCTTT.

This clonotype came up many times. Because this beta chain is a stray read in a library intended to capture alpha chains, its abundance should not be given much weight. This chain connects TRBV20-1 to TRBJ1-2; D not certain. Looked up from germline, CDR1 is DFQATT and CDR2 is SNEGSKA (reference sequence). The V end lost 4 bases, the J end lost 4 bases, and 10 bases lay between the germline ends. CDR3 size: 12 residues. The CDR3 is CSAIYRFYGYTF. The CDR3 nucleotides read TGCAGTGCTATATACAGATTCTATGGCTACACCTTC.

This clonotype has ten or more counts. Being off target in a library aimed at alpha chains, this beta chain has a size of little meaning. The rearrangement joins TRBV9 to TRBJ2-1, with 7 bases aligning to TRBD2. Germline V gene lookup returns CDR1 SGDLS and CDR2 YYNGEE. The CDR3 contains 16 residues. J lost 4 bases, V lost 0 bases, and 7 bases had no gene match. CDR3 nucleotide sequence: TGTGCCAGCAGCGTAGAGGCTAGCGGAATATACAATGAGCAGTTCTTC. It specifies CASSVEASGIYNEQFF.

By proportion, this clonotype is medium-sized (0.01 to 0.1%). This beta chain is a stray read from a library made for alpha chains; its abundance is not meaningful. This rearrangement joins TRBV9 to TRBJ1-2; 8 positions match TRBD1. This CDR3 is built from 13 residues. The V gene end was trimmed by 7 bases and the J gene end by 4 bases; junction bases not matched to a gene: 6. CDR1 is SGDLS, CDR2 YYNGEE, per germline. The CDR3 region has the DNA TGTGCCAGCTACGACAGGGGCCTCTATGGCTACACCTTC. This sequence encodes CASYDRGLYGYTF.

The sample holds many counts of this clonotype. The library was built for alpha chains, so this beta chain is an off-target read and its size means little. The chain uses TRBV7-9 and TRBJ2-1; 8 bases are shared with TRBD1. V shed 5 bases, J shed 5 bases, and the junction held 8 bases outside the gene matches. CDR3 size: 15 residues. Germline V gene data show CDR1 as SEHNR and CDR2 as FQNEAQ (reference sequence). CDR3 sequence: CASSRGQGAHNEQFF. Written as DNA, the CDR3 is TGTGCCAGCAGCCGGGGTCAGGGGGCGCACAATGAGCAGTTCTTC.

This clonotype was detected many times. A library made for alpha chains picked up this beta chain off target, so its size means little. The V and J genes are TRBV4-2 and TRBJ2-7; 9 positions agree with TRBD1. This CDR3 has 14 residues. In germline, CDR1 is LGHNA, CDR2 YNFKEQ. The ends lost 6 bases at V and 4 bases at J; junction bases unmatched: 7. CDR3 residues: CASRATGGGYEQYF. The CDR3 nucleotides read TGTGCCAGCAGAGCAACAGGGGGCGGATACGAGCAGTACTTC.

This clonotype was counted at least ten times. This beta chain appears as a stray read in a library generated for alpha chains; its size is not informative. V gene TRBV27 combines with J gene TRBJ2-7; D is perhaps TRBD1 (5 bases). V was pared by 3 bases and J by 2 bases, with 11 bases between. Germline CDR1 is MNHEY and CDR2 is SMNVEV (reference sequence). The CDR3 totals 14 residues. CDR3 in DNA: TGTGCCAGCAGTTTGTCAGGGCGGACCTACGAGCAGTACTTC. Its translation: CASSLSGRTYEQYF.

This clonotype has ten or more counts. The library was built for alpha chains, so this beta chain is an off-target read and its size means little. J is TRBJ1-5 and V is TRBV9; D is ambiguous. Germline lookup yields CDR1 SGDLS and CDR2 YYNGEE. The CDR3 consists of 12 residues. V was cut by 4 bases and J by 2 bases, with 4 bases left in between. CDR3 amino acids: CASSQGNQPQHF. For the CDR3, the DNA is TGTGCCAGCAGCCAGGGCAATCAGCCCCAGCATTTT.

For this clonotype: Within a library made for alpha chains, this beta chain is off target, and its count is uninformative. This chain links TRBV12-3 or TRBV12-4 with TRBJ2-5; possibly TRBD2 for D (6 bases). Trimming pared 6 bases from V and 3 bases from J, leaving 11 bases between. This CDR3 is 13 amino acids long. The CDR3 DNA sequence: TGTGCCAGCAGGCCCTCGGGGGAAGAGACCCAGTACTTC. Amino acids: CASRPSGEETQYF.